This T cell receptor (beta chain) was identified in a study of control samples from healthy donors and cancer patients. Generated by immunoSEQ multiplex PCR, the TCRdb table keeps only in-frame clones and is missing some. The sample consists of 200,000 or so clones, just under 95% of them appearing once. The sample was blood. The sequence came from a man in his fifties or sixties in good health.

CDR3 coding DNA: TGTGCCAGCAGCTTACCAGGGAACTATGGCTACACCTTC. This codes for CASSLPGNYGYTF. The chain recombines TRBV7-2 with TRBJ1-2, with D maybe TRBD1 (5 bases). This CDR3 is built from 13 residues. V lost 2 bases and J 2 bases, leaving 6 bases between the germline ends. Germline assignment: CDR1 SGHTA and CDR2 FQGNSA.